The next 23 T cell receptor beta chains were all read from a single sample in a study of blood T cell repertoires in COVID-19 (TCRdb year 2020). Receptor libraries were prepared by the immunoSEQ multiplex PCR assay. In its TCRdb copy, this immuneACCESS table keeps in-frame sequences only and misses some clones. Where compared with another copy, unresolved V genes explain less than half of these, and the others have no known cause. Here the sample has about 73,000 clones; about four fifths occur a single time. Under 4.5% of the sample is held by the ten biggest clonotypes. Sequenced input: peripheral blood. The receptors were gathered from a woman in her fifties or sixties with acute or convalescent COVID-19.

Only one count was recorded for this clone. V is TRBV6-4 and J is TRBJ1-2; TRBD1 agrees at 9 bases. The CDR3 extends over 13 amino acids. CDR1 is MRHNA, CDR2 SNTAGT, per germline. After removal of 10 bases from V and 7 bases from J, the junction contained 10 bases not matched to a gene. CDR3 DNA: TGTGCCACTTCGACGGGACAGGGCTTTGGCTACACCTTC. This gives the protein CATSTGQGFGYTF.

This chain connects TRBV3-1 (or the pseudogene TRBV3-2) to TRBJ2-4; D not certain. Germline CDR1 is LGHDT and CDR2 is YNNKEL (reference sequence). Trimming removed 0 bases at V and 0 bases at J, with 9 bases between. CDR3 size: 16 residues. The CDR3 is CASSQEPELAKNIQYF. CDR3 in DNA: TGTGCCAGCAGCCAAGAACCTGAACTAGCCAAAAACATTCAGTACTTC.

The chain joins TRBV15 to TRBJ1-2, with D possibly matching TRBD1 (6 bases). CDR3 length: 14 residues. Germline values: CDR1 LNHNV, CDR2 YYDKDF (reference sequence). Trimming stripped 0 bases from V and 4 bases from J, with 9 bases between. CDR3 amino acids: CATSRDLGGYGYTF. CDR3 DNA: TGTGCCACCAGCAGAGATTTAGGGGGCTATGGCTACACCTTC.

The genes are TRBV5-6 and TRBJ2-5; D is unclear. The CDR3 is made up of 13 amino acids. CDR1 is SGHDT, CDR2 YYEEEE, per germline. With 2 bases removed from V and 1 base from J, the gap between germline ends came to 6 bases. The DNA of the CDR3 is TGTGCCAGCAGCTTAGCGTCCCAAGAGACCCAGTACTTC. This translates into CASSLASQETQYF. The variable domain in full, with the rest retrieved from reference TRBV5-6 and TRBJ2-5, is DAGVTQSPTHLIKTRGQQVTLRCSPKSGHDTVSWYQQALGQGPQFIFQYYEEEERQRGNFPDRFSGHQFPNYSSELNVNALLLGDSALYLCASSLASQETQYFGPGTRLLVL.

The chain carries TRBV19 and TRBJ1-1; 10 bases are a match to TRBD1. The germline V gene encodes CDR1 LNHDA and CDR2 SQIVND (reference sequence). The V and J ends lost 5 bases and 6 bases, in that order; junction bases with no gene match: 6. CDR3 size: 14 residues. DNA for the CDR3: TGTGCCAGTAGTGAGACAGGGGGCATCGCTGAAGCTTTCTTT. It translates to CASSETGGIAEAFF.

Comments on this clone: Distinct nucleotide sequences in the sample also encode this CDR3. The CDR3 bases are TGTGCCAGTAGTATAGTCTGGACAGCTGACAATCAGCCCCAGCATTTT. Its translation: CASSIVWTADNQPQHF. V and J are TRBV19 and TRBJ1-5; weak D call: TRBD1 (6 bases). Trimming took 1 base from V and 3 from J, leaving 13 bases between them. The germline V gene has CDR1 LNHDA and CDR2 SQIVND (reference sequence). This CDR3 region has 16 residues.

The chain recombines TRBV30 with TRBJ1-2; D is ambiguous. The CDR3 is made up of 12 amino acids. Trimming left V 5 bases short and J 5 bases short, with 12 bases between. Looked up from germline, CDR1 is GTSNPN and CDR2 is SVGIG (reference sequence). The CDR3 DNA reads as TGTGCCTGGGCAACCTCAGTATATGGCTACACCTTC. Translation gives CAWATSVYGYTF.

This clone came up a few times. The CDR3 region has the DNA TGTGCCAGCAGCCAAGTGGGACAGAGAAACTATGGCTACACCTTC. It is translated as CASSQVGQRNYGYTF. The chain carries TRBV14 and TRBJ1-2, with 7 bases aligning to TRBD1. Unmatched junction bases numbered 4, after V lost 1 base and J lost 2 bases. The CDR3 loop spans 15 amino acids. The germline CDR1 and CDR2 sequences are SGHDN and FVKESK.

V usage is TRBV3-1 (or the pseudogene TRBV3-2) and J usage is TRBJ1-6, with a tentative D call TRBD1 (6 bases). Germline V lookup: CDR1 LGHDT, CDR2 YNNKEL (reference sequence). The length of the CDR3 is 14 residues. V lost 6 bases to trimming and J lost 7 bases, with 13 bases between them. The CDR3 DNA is TGTGCCAGCAGACACTACAGGGACAATTCACCCCTCCACTTT. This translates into CASRHYRDNSPLHF.

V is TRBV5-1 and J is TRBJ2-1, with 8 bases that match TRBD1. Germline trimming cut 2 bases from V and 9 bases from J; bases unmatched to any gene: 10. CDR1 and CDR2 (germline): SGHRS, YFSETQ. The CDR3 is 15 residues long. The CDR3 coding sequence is TGCGCCAGCAGCTTAATCGGGACAGGAGACCCTGAGCAGTTCTTC. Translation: CASSLIGTGDPEQFF.

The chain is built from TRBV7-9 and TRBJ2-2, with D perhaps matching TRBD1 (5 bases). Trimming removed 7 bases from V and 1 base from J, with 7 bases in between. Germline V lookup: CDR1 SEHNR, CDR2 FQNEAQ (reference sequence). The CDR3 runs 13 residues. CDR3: CASTTGNTGELFF. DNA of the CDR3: TGTGCCAGCACTACAGGGAACACCGGGGAGCTGTTTTTT.

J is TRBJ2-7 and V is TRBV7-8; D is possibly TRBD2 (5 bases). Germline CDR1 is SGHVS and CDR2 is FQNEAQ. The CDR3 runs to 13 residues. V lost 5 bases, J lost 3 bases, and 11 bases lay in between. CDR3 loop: CASSDRTYYEQYF. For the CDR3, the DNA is TGTGCCAGCAGCGATAGGACTTACTACGAGCAGTACTTC. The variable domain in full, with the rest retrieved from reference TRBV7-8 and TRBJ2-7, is GAGVSQSPRYKVAKRGQDVALRCDPISGHVSLFWYQQALGQGPEFLTYFQNEAQLDKSGLPSDRFFAERPEGSVSTLKIQRTQQEDSAVYLCASSDRTYYEQYFGPGTRLTVT.

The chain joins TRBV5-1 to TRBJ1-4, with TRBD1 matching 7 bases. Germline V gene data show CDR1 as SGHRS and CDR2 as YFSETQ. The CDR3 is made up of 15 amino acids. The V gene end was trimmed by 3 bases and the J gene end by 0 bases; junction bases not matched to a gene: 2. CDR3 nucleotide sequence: TGCGCCAGCAGCTCCACAGGGGCAACTAATGAAAAACTGTTTTTT. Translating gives CASSSTGATNEKLFF.

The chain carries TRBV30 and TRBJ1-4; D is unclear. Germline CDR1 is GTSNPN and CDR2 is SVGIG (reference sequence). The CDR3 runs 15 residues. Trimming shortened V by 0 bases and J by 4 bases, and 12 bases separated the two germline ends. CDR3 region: CAWSVGQEDNEKLFF. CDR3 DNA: TGTGCCTGGAGTGTAGGCCAGGAAGATAATGAAAAACTGTTTTTT.

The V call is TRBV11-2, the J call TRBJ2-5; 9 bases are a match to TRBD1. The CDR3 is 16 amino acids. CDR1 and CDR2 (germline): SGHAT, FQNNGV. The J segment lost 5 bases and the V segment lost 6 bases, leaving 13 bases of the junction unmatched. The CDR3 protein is CASRKAGTGFMETQYF. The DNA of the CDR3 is TGTGCCAGCAGAAAAGCCGGGACAGGGTTTATGGAGACCCAGTACTTC.

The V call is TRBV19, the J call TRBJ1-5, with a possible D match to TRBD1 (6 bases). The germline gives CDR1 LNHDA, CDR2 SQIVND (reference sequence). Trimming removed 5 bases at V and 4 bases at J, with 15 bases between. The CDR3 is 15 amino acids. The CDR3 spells CASSWGQGSNQPQHF. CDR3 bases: TGTGCCAGTAGTTGGGGGCAGGGCTCAAATCAGCCCCAGCATTTT.

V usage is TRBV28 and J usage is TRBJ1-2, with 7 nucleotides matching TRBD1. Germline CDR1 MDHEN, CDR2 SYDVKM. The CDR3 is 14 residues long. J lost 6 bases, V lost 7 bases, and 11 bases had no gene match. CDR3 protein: CASISDRYFHGYTF. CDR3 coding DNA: TGTGCCAGCATCTCGGACAGGTACTTTCATGGCTACACCTTC.

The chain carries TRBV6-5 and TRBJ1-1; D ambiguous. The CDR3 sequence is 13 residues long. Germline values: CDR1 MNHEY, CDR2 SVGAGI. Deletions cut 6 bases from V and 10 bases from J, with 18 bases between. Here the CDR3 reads CASREDRNSGAFF. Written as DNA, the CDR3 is TGTGCCAGCAGGGAGGACCGAAACTCTGGAGCTTTCTTT.

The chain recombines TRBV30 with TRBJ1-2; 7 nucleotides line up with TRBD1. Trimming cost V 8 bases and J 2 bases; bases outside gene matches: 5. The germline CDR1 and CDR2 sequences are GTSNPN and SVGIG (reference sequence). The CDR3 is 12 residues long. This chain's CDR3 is CARSTGNYGYTF. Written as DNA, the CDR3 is TGTGCCCGCTCGACAGGGAACTATGGCTACACCTTC.

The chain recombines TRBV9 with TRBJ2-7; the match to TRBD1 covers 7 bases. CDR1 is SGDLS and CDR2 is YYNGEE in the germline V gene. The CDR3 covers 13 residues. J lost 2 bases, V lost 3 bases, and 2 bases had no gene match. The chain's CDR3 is CASSAGQAYEQYF. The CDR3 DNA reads TGTGCCAGCAGCGCAGGACAGGCCTACGAGCAGTACTTC.

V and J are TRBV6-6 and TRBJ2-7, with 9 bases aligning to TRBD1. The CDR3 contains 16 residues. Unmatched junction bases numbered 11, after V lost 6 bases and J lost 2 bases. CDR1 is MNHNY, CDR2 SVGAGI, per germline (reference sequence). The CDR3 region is CASSSTGGTRTYEQYF. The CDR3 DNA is TGTGCCAGCAGCAGCACAGGGGGCACGAGGACCTACGAGCAGTACTTC.

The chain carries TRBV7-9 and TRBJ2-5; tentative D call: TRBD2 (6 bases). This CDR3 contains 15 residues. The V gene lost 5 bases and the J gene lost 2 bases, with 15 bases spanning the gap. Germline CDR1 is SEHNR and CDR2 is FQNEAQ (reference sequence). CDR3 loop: CASSPDGLPQETQYF. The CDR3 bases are TGTGCCAGCAGCCCCGACGGACTACCGCAAGAGACCCAGTACTTC.

The CDR3 nucleotides read TGCAGCGCGACCTCGGGATCCAACACCGGGGAGCTGTTTTTT. It codes for CSATSGSNTGELFF. The chain links TRBV29-1 to TRBJ2-2; D perhaps matches TRBD2 (5 bases). This CDR3 region has 14 residues. The V end was cut by 7 bases, the J end by 2 bases, with 14 bases between. Germline V gene sequence: CDR1 SQVTM, CDR2 ANQGSEA.